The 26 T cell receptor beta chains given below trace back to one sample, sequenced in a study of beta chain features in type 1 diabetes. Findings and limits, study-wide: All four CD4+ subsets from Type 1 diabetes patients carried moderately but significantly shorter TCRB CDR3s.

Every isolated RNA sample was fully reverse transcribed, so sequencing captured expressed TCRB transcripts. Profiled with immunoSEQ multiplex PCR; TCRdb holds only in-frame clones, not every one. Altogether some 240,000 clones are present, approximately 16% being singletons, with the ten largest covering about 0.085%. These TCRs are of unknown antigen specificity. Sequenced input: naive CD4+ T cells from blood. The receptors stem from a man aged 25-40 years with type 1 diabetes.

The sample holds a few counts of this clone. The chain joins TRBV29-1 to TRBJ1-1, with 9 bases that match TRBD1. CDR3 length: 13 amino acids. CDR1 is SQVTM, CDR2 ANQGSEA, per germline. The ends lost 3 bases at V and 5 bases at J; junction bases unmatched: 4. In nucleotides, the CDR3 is TGCAGCGTTGAGCGGGACAGGGAGACTGAAGCTTTCTTT. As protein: CSVERDRETEAFF.

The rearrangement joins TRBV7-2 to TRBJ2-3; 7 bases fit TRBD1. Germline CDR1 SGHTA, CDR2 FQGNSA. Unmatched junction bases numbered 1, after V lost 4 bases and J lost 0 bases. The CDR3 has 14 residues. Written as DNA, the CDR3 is TGTGCCAGCAGCTCGGGACAGAGCACAGATACGCAGTATTTT. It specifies CASSSGQSTDTQYF.

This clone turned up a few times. CDR3 amino acids: CASSRGFGRGTDTQYF. The CDR3 region has the DNA TGTGCCAGCAGTAGAGGTTTCGGGAGGGGCACAGATACGCAGTATTTT. This chain joins TRBV25-1 and TRBJ2-3; 8 bases are a match to TRBD2. Germline CDR1 reads MGHDK; CDR2 reads SYGVNS. The V gene end was trimmed by 5 bases and the J gene end by 1 base; junction bases not matched to a gene: 8. The CDR3 consists of 16 residues.

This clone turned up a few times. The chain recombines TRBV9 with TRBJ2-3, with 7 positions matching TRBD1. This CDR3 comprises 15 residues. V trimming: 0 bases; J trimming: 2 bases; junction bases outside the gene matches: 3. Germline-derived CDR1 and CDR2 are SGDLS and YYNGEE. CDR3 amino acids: CASSVAGQITDTQYF. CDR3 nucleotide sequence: TGTGCCAGCAGCGTAGCGGGACAGATCACAGATACGCAGTATTTT.

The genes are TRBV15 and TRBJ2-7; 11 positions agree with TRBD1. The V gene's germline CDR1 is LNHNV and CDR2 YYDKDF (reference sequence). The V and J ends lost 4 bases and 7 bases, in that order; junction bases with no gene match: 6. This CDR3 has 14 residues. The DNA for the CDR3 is TGTGCCACCAGCATGGACAGGGGGCACCGAGAGCAGTACTTC. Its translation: CATSMDRGHREQYF.

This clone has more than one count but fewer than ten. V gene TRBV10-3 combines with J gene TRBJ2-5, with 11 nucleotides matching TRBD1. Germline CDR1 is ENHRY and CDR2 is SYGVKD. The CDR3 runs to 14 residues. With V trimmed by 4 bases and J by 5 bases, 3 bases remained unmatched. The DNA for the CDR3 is TGTGCCATCAGTGGGACAGGGGGCGAGGAGACCCAGTACTTC. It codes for CAISGTGGEETQYF.

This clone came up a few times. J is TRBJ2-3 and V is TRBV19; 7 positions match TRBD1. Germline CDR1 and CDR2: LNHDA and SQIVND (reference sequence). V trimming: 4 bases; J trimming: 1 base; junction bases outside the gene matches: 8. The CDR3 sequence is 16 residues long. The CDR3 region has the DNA TGTGCCAGTAGTACCCTTCCGGGACAGCGCACAGATACGCAGTATTTT. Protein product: CASSTLPGQRTDTQYF.

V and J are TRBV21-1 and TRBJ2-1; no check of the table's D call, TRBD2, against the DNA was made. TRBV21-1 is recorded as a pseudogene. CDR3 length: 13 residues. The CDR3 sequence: CASSYGGTNEQFF. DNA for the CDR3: TGTGCCAGCAGTTACGGAGGGACCAATGAGCAGTTCTTC.

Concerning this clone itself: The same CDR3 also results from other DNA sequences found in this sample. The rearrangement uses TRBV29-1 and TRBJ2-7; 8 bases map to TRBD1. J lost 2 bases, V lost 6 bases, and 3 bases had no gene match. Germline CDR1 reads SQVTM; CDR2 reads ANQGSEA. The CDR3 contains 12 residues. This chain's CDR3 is CSVRTGTYEQYF. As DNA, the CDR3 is TGCAGCGTAAGGACAGGGACCTACGAGCAGTACTTC.

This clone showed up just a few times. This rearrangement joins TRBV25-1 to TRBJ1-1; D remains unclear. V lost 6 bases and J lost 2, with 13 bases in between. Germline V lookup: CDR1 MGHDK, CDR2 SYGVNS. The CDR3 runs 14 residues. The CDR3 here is CASSGFYGNTEAFF. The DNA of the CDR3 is TGTGCCAGCAGCGGTTTTTACGGTAACACTGAAGCTTTCTTT.

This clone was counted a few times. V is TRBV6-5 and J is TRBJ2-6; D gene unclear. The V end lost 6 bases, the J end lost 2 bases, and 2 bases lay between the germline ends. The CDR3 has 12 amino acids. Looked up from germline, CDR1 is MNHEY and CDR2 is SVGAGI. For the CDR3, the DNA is TGTGCCAGCAGGGCTGGGGCCAACGTCCTGACTTTC. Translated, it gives CASRAGANVLTF.

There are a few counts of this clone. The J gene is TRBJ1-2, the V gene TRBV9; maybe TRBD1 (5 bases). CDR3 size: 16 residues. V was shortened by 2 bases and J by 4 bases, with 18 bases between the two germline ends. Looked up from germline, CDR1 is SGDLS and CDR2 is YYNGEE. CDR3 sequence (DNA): TGTGCCAGCAGCGTCCCCGGTACTCAGGGTTCCTATGGCTACACCTTC. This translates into CASSVPGTQGSYGYTF.

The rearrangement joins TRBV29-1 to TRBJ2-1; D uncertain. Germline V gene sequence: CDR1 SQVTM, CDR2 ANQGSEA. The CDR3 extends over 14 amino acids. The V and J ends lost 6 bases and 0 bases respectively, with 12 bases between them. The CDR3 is CSVGSVFSYNEQFF. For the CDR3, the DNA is TGCAGCGTCGGGTCTGTGTTCTCCTACAATGAGCAGTTCTTC.

The CDR3 DNA is TGTGCCAGCAGCCAGACGGGACAGAGAAACGAGCAGTACTTC. This codes for CASSQTGQRNEQYF. The genes are TRBV11-2 and TRBJ2-7; 7 nucleotides align to TRBD1. The germline V gene has CDR1 SGHAT and CDR2 FQNNGV. There are 14 residues in the CDR3. Trimming removed 5 bases from V and 5 bases from J; junction bases left unmatched: 9.

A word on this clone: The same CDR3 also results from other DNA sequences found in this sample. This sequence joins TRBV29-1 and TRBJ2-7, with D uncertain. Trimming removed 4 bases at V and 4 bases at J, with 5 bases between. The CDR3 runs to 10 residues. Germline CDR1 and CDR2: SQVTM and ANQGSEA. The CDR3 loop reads CSVVFYEQYF. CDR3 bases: TGCAGCGTTGTTTTTTACGAGCAGTACTTC.

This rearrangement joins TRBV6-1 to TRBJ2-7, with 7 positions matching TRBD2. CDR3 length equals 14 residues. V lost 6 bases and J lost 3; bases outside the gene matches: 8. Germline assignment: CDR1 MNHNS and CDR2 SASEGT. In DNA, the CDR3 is TGTGCCAGCAGCTCATCGACTAGCAGCTACGAGCAGTACTTC. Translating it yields CASSSSTSSYEQYF.

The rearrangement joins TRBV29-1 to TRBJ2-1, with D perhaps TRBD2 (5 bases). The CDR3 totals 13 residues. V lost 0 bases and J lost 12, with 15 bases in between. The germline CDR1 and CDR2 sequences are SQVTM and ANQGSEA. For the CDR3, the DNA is TGCAGCGTTGAAGAAGGGAGCCCTGCTGGGCAGTTCTTC. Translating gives CSVEEGSPAGQFF.

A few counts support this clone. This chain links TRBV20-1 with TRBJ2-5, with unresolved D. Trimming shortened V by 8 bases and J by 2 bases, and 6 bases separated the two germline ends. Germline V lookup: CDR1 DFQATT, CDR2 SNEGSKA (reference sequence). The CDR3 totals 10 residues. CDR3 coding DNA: TGCAGTCGGGTGCAAGAGACCCAGTACTTC. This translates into CSRVQETQYF.

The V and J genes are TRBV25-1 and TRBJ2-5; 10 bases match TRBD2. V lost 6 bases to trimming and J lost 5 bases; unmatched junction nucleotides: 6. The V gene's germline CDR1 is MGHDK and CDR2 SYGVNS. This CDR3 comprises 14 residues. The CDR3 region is CASSLAGAGETQYF. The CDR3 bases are TGTGCCAGCAGCCTAGCGGGAGCAGGGGAGACCCAGTACTTC.

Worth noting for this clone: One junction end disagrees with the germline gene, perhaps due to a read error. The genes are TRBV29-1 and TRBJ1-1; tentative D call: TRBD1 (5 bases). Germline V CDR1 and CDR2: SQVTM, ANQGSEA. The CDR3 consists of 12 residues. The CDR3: CSFDRTNTEAFF. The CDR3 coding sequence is TGCAGCTTTGACAGAACGAACACTGAAGCTTTCTTT.

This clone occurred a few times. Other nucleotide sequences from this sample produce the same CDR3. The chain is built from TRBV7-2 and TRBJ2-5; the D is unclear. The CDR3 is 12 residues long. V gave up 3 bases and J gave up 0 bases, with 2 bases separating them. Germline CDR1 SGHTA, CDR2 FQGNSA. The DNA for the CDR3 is TGTGCCAGCAGCTTTTACCAAGAGACCCAGTACTTC. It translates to CASSFYQETQYF.

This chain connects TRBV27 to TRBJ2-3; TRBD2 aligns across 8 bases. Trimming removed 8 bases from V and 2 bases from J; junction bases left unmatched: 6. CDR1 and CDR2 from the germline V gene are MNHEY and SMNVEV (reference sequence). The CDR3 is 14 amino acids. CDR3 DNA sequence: TGTGCCAGCGGCCGGGAGGGCCCCACAGATACGCAGTATTTT. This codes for CASGREGPTDTQYF.

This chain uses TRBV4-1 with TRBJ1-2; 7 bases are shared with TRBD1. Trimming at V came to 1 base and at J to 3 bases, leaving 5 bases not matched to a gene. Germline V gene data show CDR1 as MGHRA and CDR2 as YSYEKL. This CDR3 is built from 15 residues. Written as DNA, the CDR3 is TGCGCCAGCAGCCAAGTAGGGGACAGCGACTATGGCTACACCTTC. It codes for CASSQVGDSDYGYTF.

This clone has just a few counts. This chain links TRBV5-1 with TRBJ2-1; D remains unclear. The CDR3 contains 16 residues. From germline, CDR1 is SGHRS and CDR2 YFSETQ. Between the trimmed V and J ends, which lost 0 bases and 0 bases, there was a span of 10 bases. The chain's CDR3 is CASSLEALGSYNEQFF. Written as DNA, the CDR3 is TGCGCCAGCAGCTTGGAAGCCCTAGGCTCCTACAATGAGCAGTTCTTC.

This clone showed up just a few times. The CDR3 bases are TGCAGCGCCGCTGGGGTAGATACGCAGTATTTT. This sequence encodes CSAAGVDTQYF. The chain recombines TRBV29-1 with TRBJ2-3; D unresolved. The CDR3 has 11 residues. Trimming cost V 7 bases and J 5 bases, with 10 bases left between them. CDR1 is SQVTM and CDR2 is ANQGSEA in the germline V gene.

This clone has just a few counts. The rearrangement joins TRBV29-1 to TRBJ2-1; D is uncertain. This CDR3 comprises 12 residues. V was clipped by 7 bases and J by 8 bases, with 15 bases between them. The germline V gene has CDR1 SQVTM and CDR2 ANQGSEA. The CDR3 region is CSGEDGVDEQFF. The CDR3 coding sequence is TGCAGCGGTGAGGACGGAGTGGATGAGCAGTTCTTC.